Listed below are T cell receptor beta chains from one sample, sequenced in a study of T cells in Graves' hyperthyroidism and ophthalmopathy. TCRdb independently ran MiXCR on the multiplex PCR reads; one entry per CDR3 protein. The sample has over 650,000 distinct CDR3 sequences, just under 45% seen once. Source material: peripheral blood or thyroid tissue (not recorded which). Receptors originate from an adult man with Graves' disease, either hyperthyroidism or ophthalmopathy (not recorded which). CDR3s include the opening cysteine and the closing phenylalanine or tryptophan. Fields, in order: clone size, J gene, V gene, D gene, CDR3 protein, CDR3 DNA. The D gene is left open where the match is weak. Where a row states a size, it is once, few, many or the class of an expanded clone; other rows omit it.

abundance: many
j_gene: TRBJ1-1
v_gene: TRBV19
d_gene: -
CDR3aa: CASNQGLRRTEAFF
CDR3nt: TGTGCCAGTAATCAGGGTCTGAGGCGGACTGAAGCTTTCTTT

abundance: -
j_gene: TRBJ1-1
v_gene: TRBV7-2
d_gene: -
CDR3aa: CASSLGGEGAFF
CDR3nt: TGTGCCAGCAGCTTGGGGGGGGAAGGTGCTTTCTTT

abundance: many
j_gene: TRBJ1-5
v_gene: TRBV5-1
d_gene: -
CDR3aa: CASSLEGRSNQPQHF
CDR3nt: TGCGCCAGCAGCTTGGAGGGGCGCAGCAATCAGCCCCAGCATTTT

abundance: few
j_gene: TRBJ1-5
v_gene: TRBV7-8
d_gene: -
CDR3aa: CASSYGTSSNQPQHF
CDR3nt: TGTGCCAGCAGCTACGGGACATCCAGCAATCAGCCCCAGCATTTT

abundance: -
j_gene: TRBJ1-2
v_gene: TRBV2
d_gene: -
CDR3aa: CASSHAGRESYGYTF
CDR3nt: TGTGCCAGCAGCCACGCGGGGAGGGAAAGCTATGGCTACACCTTC

abundance: -
j_gene: TRBJ2-5
v_gene: TRBV6-5
d_gene: -
CDR3aa: CASSFDRQETQYF
CDR3nt: TGTGCCAGCAGTTTTGACAGACAAGAGACCCAGTACTTC

abundance: -
j_gene: TRBJ1-2
v_gene: TRBV29-1
d_gene: -
CDR3aa: CSVEDFGGRYGYTF
CDR3nt: TGCAGCGTTGAAGATTTCGGGGGACGGTATGGCTACACCTTC

abundance: -
j_gene: TRBJ1-1
v_gene: TRBV10-1
d_gene: -
CDR3aa: CASRGGTSAAFF
CDR3nt: TGCGCCAGCAGGGGCGGGACGTCTGCAGCTTTCTTT

abundance: -
j_gene: TRBJ1-1
v_gene: TRBV14
d_gene: TRBD1
CDR3aa: CASRKDRLNTEAFF
CDR3nt: TGTGCCAGCAGAAAGGACAGGCTGAACACTGAAGCTTTCTTT

abundance: -
j_gene: TRBJ1-5
v_gene: TRBV10-3
d_gene: -
CDR3aa: CAISVKGQPNQPQHF
CDR3nt: TGTGCCATCAGTGTGAAGGGGCAACCGAATCAGCCCCAGCATTTT

abundance: few
j_gene: TRBJ1-2
v_gene: TRBV7-3
d_gene: TRBD1
CDR3aa: CASSLVATGGGRNYGYTF
CDR3nt: TGTGCCAGCAGCTTAGTCGCGACAGGGGGCGGAAGGAACTATGGCTACACCTTC

abundance: few
j_gene: TRBJ2-7
v_gene: TRBV6-6
d_gene: -
CDR3aa: CASSYSPGVEEQYF
CDR3nt: TGTGCCAGCAGTTACTCTCCCGGGGTGGAGGAGCAGTACTTC

abundance: -
j_gene: TRBJ1-1
v_gene: TRBV7-9
d_gene: TRBD1
CDR3aa: CASRGEQGADTEAFF
CDR3nt: TGTGCCAGCAGGGGGGAACAGGGGGCTGACACTGAAGCTTTCTTT

abundance: few
j_gene: TRBJ2-5
v_gene: TRBV20-1
d_gene: TRBD1
CDR3aa: CSARDRGRGETQYF
CDR3nt: TGCAGTGCGCGGGACAGGGGTCGGGGAGAGACCCAGTACTTC

abundance: -
j_gene: TRBJ2-7
v_gene: TRBV7-8
d_gene: TRBD2
CDR3aa: CASSLTGLAASYEQYF
CDR3nt: TGTGCCAGCAGCTTAACGGGACTAGCGGCCTCCTACGAGCAGTACTTC

abundance: few
j_gene: TRBJ2-5
v_gene: TRBV2
d_gene: TRBD2
CDR3aa: CASSYSKGLAGTQYF
CDR3nt: TGTGCCAGCAGTTACTCGAAGGGACTAGCGGGGACCCAGTACTTC

abundance: -
j_gene: TRBJ1-1
v_gene: TRBV9
d_gene: TRBD1
CDR3aa: CASSGRDRVPNTEAFF
CDR3nt: TGTGCCAGCAGCGGCCGGGACAGGGTTCCGAACACTGAAGCTTTCTTT

abundance: -
j_gene: TRBJ1-2
v_gene: TRBV9
d_gene: -
CDR3aa: CASSVDGGTLYGYTF
CDR3nt: TGTGCCAGCAGCGTAGATGGAGGGACCCTATATGGCTACACCTTC

abundance: -
j_gene: TRBJ1-2
v_gene: TRBV19
d_gene: -
CDR3aa: CASSTPGQVYGYTF
CDR3nt: TGTGCCAGTAGTACCCCGGGACAAGTGTATGGCTACACCTTC

abundance: few
j_gene: TRBJ1-3
v_gene: TRBV29-1
d_gene: -
CDR3aa: CSVRTGNTIYF
CDR3nt: TGCAGCGTTAGGACTGGAAACACCATATATTTT

abundance: -
j_gene: TRBJ2-5
v_gene: TRBV19
d_gene: TRBD1
CDR3aa: CASNQQGASETQYF
CDR3nt: TGTGCCAGTAACCAACAGGGGGCGAGTGAGACCCAGTACTTC

abundance: many
j_gene: TRBJ2-5
v_gene: TRBV25-1
d_gene: -
CDR3aa: CASRRQGKETQYF
CDR3nt: TGTGCCAGCAGGAGACAAGGAAAAGAGACCCAGTACTTC

abundance: many
j_gene: TRBJ1-1
v_gene: TRBV19
d_gene: TRBD1
CDR3aa: CASTRTGGVEAFF
CDR3nt: TGTGCCAGTACTAGGACAGGGGGCGTTGAAGCTTTCTTT

abundance: few
j_gene: TRBJ2-6
v_gene: TRBV7-2
d_gene: -
CDR3aa: CASSLGQFSGANVLTF
CDR3nt: TGTGCCAGCAGCTTAGGACAGTTCTCTGGGGCCAACGTCCTGACTTTC

abundance: -
j_gene: TRBJ1-5
v_gene: TRBV5-1
d_gene: TRBD1
CDR3aa: CASSQPGGWGDQPQHF
CDR3nt: TGCGCCAGCAGCCAGCCAGGGGGCTGGGGGGATCAGCCCCAGCATTTT

abundance: many
j_gene: TRBJ1-5
v_gene: TRBV2
d_gene: -
CDR3aa: CASSVGRVSNQPQHF
CDR3nt: TGTGCCAGCAGTGTTGGGAGAGTTAGCAATCAGCCCCAGCATTTT

abundance: -
j_gene: TRBJ1-1
v_gene: TRBV7-9
d_gene: -
CDR3aa: CASSGPTEKERAFF
CDR3nt: TGTGCCAGCAGCGGACCGACAGAGAAGGAAAGAGCTTTCTTT

abundance: -
j_gene: TRBJ1-4
v_gene: TRBV7-8
d_gene: -
CDR3aa: CASSLYMGRNLKEKLFF
CDR3nt: TGTGCCAGCAGCTTATATATGGGGAGGAACCTAAAGGAAAAACTGTTTTTT